This note documents a single TCR beta chain sequence. Its specificity is not known. This sample is part of a study of T cell responses to AZD1222 COVID-19 vaccine. Background on the study: Both about-4-week and about-12-week second-dose recipients were combined.

Sequencing used immunoSEQ multiplex PCR; TCRdb keeps in-frame clones, though not all of them. The table has about 170,000 clones, around 90% seen once. Study-wide findings and caveats: The donors showed a predominance of white British ancestry and of females, with possible underestimation of clonal diversity. Spike-specific TCR breadth and depth grew following two AZD1222 doses. Dominant CD4 TCR responses targeted spike regions 160-218 and 743-854.

V shed 0 bases and J shed 2 bases, with 12 bases lying between them. This CDR3 contains 15 residues. Germline assignment: CDR1 SGHRS and CDR2 YFSETQ. The clonotype comes from an adult in good health. The chain carries TRBV5-1 and TRBJ2-7; D is possibly TRBD1 (6 bases). The sequencing here drew on peripheral blood, taken on day 0 of AZD1222 vaccination. This CDR3 is CASSLGTVSPYEQYF. CDR3 in DNA: TGCGCCAGCAGCTTGGGGACAGTCAGTCCCTACGAGCAGTACTTC. The whole variable domain, remainder taken from reference TRBV5-1 and TRBJ2-7, is KAGVTQTPRYLIKTRGQQVTLSCSPISGHRSVSWYQQTPGQGLQFLFEYFSETQRNKGNFPGRFSGRQFSNSRSEMNVSTLELGDSALYLCASSLGTVSPYEQYFGPGTRLTVT.